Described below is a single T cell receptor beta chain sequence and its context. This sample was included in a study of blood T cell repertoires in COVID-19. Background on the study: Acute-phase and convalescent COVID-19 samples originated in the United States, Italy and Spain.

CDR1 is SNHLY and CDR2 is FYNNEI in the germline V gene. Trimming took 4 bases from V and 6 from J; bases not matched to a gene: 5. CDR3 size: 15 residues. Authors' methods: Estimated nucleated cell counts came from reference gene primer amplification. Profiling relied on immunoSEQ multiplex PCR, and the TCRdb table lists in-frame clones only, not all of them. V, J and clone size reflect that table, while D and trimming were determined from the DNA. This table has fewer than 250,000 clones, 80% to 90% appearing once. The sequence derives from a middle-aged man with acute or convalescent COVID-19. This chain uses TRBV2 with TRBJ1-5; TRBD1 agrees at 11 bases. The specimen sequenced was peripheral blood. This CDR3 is CASSAGTGGGQPQHF. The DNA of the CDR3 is TGTGCCAGCAGTGCCGGGACAGGGGGAGGTCAGCCCCAGCATTTT.